A selection of T cell receptor beta chains follows, all from one sample in a study of cytomegalovirus exposure and HLA in healthy donors. Using immunoSEQ multiplex PCR, the repertoire was profiled, and TCRdb retains in-frame clones only, with some absent. The data hold 100,000 to 150,000 clones, with approximately 84% observed a single time. Sample: PBMCs. Receptor source: a boy younger than 10 in good health and CMV-seronegative. Each CDR3 is given with its conserved first and last residue. The order of the fields is V gene, J gene, clone size, D gene, CDR3 DNA, CDR3 protein. A D gene is named only where the DNA matches it firmly. The size field is filled for only some rows; it gives once, few, many or a size class.

V: TRBV6-1
J: TRBJ1-1
size: few
D: NA
DNA: TGTGCCAGCAGTGAATATGAAGCTTTCTTT
CDR3: CASSEYEAFF

V: TRBV18
J: TRBJ2-2
size: NA
D: TRBD2
DNA: TGTGCCAGCTCACCACTCCTGCTAGCGGGACCGAACACCGGGGAGCTGTTTTTT
CDR3: CASSPLLLAGPNTGELFF

V: TRBV6-1
J: TRBJ1-3
size: NA
D: NA
DNA: TGTGCCAGCACCTCCGGACACTCTGGAAACACCATATATTTT
CDR3: CASTSGHSGNTIYF

V: TRBV7-6
J: TRBJ1-2
size: NA
D: TRBD1
DNA: TGCGCCAGCAGCTTCGAGACAGGGGGCTTAGAGTACACCTTC
CDR3: CASSFETGGLEYTF

V: TRBV9
J: TRBJ2-5
size: NA
D: NA
DNA: TGTGCCAGCAGCACAAAGCGGGAAGAGACCCAGTACTTC
CDR3: CASSTKREETQYF

V: TRBV7-9
J: TRBJ2-7
size: NA
D: TRBD1
DNA: TGTGCCAGCAGCAGCCGGGACAGAGCCTACGAGCAGTACTTC
CDR3: CASSSRDRAYEQYF

V: TRBV7-9
J: TRBJ1-5
size: NA
D: NA
DNA: TGTGCCAGCAGCACAACTGGACAGAAGAATCAGCCCCAGCATTTT
CDR3: CASSTTGQKNQPQHF

V: TRBV7-9
J: TRBJ1-2
size: NA
D: NA
DNA: TGTGCCACCGAAAGGGGCCTAGGGGTCTATGGCTACACCTTC
CDR3: CATERGLGVYGYTF

V: TRBV6-6
J: TRBJ2-6
size: NA
D: NA
DNA: TGTGCCAGCCAGGACACAAGGTCTGGGGCCAACGTCCTGACTTTC
CDR3: CASQDTRSGANVLTF

V: TRBV6-1
J: TRBJ2-5
size: NA
D: TRBD2
DNA: TGTGCCAGCAGTGAAGCACCGGGGGGGCAAGAGACCCAGTACTTC
CDR3: CASSEAPGGQETQYF

V: TRBV6-1
J: TRBJ1-1
size: NA
D: NA
DNA: TGTGCCGTCCCCTGGTTCGAGGGCACTGAAGCTTTCTTT
CDR3: CAVPWFEGTEAFF

V: TRBV15
J: TRBJ2-7
size: NA
D: NA
DNA: TGTGCCACCAGCAGAGCACAGGGAGGGGGTGTTTACGAGCAGTACTTC
CDR3: CATSRAQGGGVYEQYF

V: TRBV10-3
J: TRBJ1-6
size: NA
D: NA
DNA: TGTGCCACGCACCATGGGGCTAATTCACCCCTCCACTTT
CDR3: CATHHGANSPLHF

V: TRBV13
J: TRBJ2-5
size: few
D: TRBD2
DNA: TGTGCCAGCAGCTTCATAGCGGGGGTTCAAGAGACCCAGTACTTC
CDR3: CASSFIAGVQETQYF

V: TRBV19
J: TRBJ1-1
size: NA
D: TRBD1
DNA: TGTGCCAGTAGTATAGGCACAGGGGGCACTGAAGCTTTCTTT
CDR3: CASSIGTGGTEAFF

V: TRBV4-1
J: TRBJ2-7
size: NA
D: TRBD1
DNA: TGCGCCAGCAGCCAAGACCCGGACAGGGACCACGAGCAGTACTTC
CDR3: CASSQDPDRDHEQYF

V: TRBV30
J: TRBJ1-5
size: NA
D: TRBD1
DNA: TGTGCCTGGAGTGGATACGACAGGGCAAATCAGCCCCAGCATTTT
CDR3: CAWSGYDRANQPQHF

V: TRBV27
J: TRBJ2-1
size: NA
D: NA
DNA: TGTGCCAGCGCGAGCCTTACCGGTCAAAATGAGCAGTTCTTC
CDR3: CASASLTGQNEQFF

V: TRBV27
J: TRBJ2-7
size: NA
D: TRBD2
DNA: TGTGCCAGCAGTTTACAGCGGGGGGGCCCCGAGCAGTACTTC
CDR3: CASSLQRGGPEQYF

V: TRBV9
J: TRBJ2-3
size: NA
D: TRBD2
DNA: TGTGCCAGCAGCTCTCGGACTAGCGGGGACAACACAGATACGCAGTATTTT
CDR3: CASSSRTSGDNTDTQYF

V: TRBV30
J: TRBJ2-1
size: NA
D: TRBD2
DNA: TGTGCCTGGATTACCGGGACTATCCCCAACAATGAGCAGTTCTTC
CDR3: CAWITGTIPNNEQFF

V: TRBV6-5
J: TRBJ1-4
size: NA
D: TRBD1
DNA: TGTGCCAGCACCAGGGGGGCAGGGCATGGTGAAAAACTGTTTTTT
CDR3: CASTRGAGHGEKLFF

V: TRBV29-1
J: TRBJ2-4
size: NA
D: NA
DNA: TGCAGCGTCCTTCAGTTAGCCAAAAACATTCAGTACTTC
CDR3: CSVLQLAKNIQYF